One and the same sample provided the 17 T cell receptor beta chains below, sequenced in a study of blood T cell repertoires in COVID-19. Only in-frame clones appear in the TCRdb table, and some are missing; sequencing was by immunoSEQ multiplex PCR. The repertoire holds some 120,000 clones, with more than 75% as singletons. The sample was peripheral blood. Receptor source: a woman between 45 and 65 years old with acute or convalescent COVID-19.

The chain joins TRBV2 to TRBJ1-1; D is perhaps TRBD1 (6 bases). Trimming shortened V by 6 bases and J by 0 bases, and 11 bases separated the two germline ends. CDR1 and CDR2 from the germline V gene are SNHLY and FYNNEI. The CDR3 spans 14 residues. The CDR3 region has the DNA TGTGCCAGCAGGAAGGACAGACTGAACACTGAAGCTTTCTTT. Translating it yields CASRKDRLNTEAFF.

The chain couples TRBV11-2 to TRBJ2-1; D possibly corresponds to TRBD2 (5 bases). Germline values: CDR1 SGHAT, CDR2 FQNNGV. Trimming cost V 6 bases and J 6 bases, with 15 bases left between them. The CDR3 loop spans 14 amino acids. The CDR3, as DNA: TGTGCCAGCAGGATCCTGGCCCGGGGCAATGAGCAGTTCTTC. Amino acid sequence: CASRILARGNEQFF.

CDR3 loop: CASSQDLGRNYGYTF. In DNA, the CDR3 is TGTGCCAGCAGCCAAGATCTGGGCAGGAACTATGGCTACACCTTC. This rearrangement joins TRBV14 to TRBJ1-2; D is unresolved. The CDR3 runs 15 residues. CDR1 and CDR2 from the germline V gene are SGHDN and FVKESK. V lost 0 bases, J lost 2 bases, and 10 bases lay in between.

This clone turned up a few times. V usage is TRBV30 and J usage is TRBJ1-2, with 7 bases that match TRBD1. V dropped 3 bases and J dropped 3; count of bases not matched to a gene: 4. The germline V gene encodes CDR1 GTSNPN and CDR2 SVGIG (reference sequence). This CDR3 comprises 13 residues. The CDR3 here is CAWRGQVYYGYTF. The CDR3, as DNA: TGTGCCTGGAGAGGACAGGTCTACTATGGCTACACCTTC.

The chain is built from TRBV5-1 and TRBJ2-3, with 8 bases aligning to TRBD1. The J segment lost 5 bases and the V segment lost 4 bases, leaving 9 bases of the junction unmatched. CDR1 is SGHRS, CDR2 YFSETQ, per germline. This CDR3 contains 15 residues. The CDR3 reads CASSRDRTGGDTQYF. In nucleotides, the CDR3 is TGCGCCAGCAGCCGGGACAGGACCGGGGGAGATACGCAGTATTTT.

The V gene is TRBV5-5, the J gene TRBJ2-1; TRBD2 agrees at 8 bases. Trimming at V came to 3 bases and at J to 5 bases, leaving 4 bases not matched to a gene. Germline V gene lookup returns CDR1 SGHKS and CDR2 YYEKEE (reference sequence). This CDR3 has 14 amino acids. This chain's CDR3 is CASSSIAGHNEQFF. The CDR3 DNA reads TGTGCCAGCAGCTCGATAGCGGGACACAATGAGCAGTTCTTC.

J is TRBJ2-5 and V is TRBV10-3; D perhaps matches TRBD1 (5 bases). V was trimmed by 4 bases and J by 4 bases, leaving 13 bases between them. The CDR3 is 14 amino acids. The germline gives CDR1 ENHRY, CDR2 SYGVKD. The CDR3: CAISAKGSSETQYF. CDR3 sequence (DNA): TGTGCCATCAGTGCTAAGGGGTCGTCAGAGACCCAGTACTTC.

The CDR3: CATSEPKQGYTF. CDR3 coding DNA: TGTGCCACCAGTGAACCCAAACAAGGCTACACCTTC. V is TRBV24-1 and J is TRBJ1-2; D remains ambiguous. The V end was cut by 4 bases, the J end by 8 bases, with 10 bases between. The germline CDR1 and CDR2 sequences are KGHDR and SFDVKD. The CDR3 runs 12 residues.

V usage is TRBV21-1 and J usage is TRBJ1-2; TRBD1, the table's D call, was not compared with the DNA. TRBV21-1 is a pseudogene locus. The CDR3 is 16 residues long. The CDR3 DNA reads TGTGCCAGCTCTTTCACCGGGACAGGGGTGGGTAATGGCTACACCTTC. Its protein product is CASSFTGTGVGNGYTF.

The chain recombines TRBV12-3 or TRBV12-4 with TRBJ1-4; D perhaps matches TRBD1 (6 bases). This CDR3 comprises 12 residues. Trimming stripped 3 bases from V and 13 bases from J, with 12 bases between. CDR3: CASSFQQGRLFF. The CDR3 nucleotides read TGTGCCAGCAGTTTCCAGCAGGGGAGACTGTTTTTT.

CDR3 nucleotides: TGTGCCAGCAGCACCAGGGGACAGGGGGCAGATGGCTACACCTTC. Protein product: CASSTRGQGADGYTF. V is TRBV7-2 and J is TRBJ1-2; 12 nucleotides agree with TRBD1. The CDR3 totals 15 residues. Germline values: CDR1 SGHTA, CDR2 FQGNSA. V lost 5 bases and J lost 6; bases outside the gene matches: 7.

This sequence joins TRBV3-1 (or the pseudogene TRBV3-2) and TRBJ2-7; 8 positions match TRBD1. The CDR3 has 17 residues. Germline V gene lookup returns CDR1 LGHDT and CDR2 YNNKEL (reference sequence). V shed 4 bases and J 4 bases; nucleotides not matched to a gene: 15. The DNA of the CDR3 is TGTGCCAGCAGCCCATTCTTCGGACAGGGAAGGAGATACGAGCAGTACTTC. Protein sequence: CASSPFFGQGRRYEQYF.

V usage is TRBV7-2 and J usage is TRBJ1-6; D might be TRBD1 (5 bases). Looked up from germline, CDR1 is SGHTA and CDR2 is FQGNSA. Trimming removed 6 bases at V and 0 bases at J, with 15 bases between. The CDR3 is made up of 17 amino acids. As DNA, the CDR3 is TGTGCCAGCAGACCCCGGGGGGGTTACTCCTATAATTCACCCCTCCACTTT. This gives the protein CASRPRGGYSYNSPLHF.

The gene calls are TRBV5-6 and TRBJ1-3, with D unresolved. The germline V gene has CDR1 SGHDT and CDR2 YYEEEE. This CDR3 spans 14 amino acids. Trimming stripped 0 bases from V and 5 bases from J, with 9 bases between. CDR3 sequence: CASSLAGSRNTIYF. Here the CDR3 DNA reads TGTGCCAGCAGCTTGGCGGGGAGTAGAAACACCATATATTTT.

The V call is TRBV7-2, the J call TRBJ2-7; D not certain. CDR1 and CDR2 (germline): SGHTA, FQGNSA. Between the trimmed V and J ends, which lost 1 base and 6 bases, there was a span of 10 bases. The CDR3 length is 13 residues. The CDR3 DNA reads TGTGCCAGCAGCTTAGAAACGGTTGGCGAGCAGTACTTC. Residues: CASSLETVGEQYF.

The CDR3 DNA sequence: TGTGCCAGCAGCTCAACTTCGACCAGGAACATTCAGTACTTC. Its translation: CASSSTSTRNIQYF. V gene TRBV7-2 combines with J gene TRBJ2-4; no clear D. The CDR3 is 14 residues long. The V end lost 4 bases, the J end lost 7 bases, and 14 bases lay between the germline ends. Germline V gene data show CDR1 as SGHTA and CDR2 as FQGNSA.

A single count supports this clone. This sequence joins TRBV5-5 and TRBJ2-3; the match to TRBD1 covers 8 bases. The CDR3 length is 14 residues. Looked up from germline, CDR1 is SGHKS and CDR2 is YYEKEE (reference sequence). V dropped 7 bases and J dropped 7; count of bases not matched to a gene: 11. CDR3 sequence: CASGQGAGPNTQYF. Here the CDR3 DNA reads TGTGCCAGCGGCCAGGGGGCAGGACCGAATACGCAGTATTTT.